This TCR beta chain came from a study of blood T cell repertoires in COVID-19. The wider study: Sites in the United States, Italy and Spain provided acute and convalescent COVID-19 samples. PBMCs, B-cell-depleted T cells, or T cells provided the cDNA or gDNA that made up the material.

V shed 4 bases and J 4 bases; nucleotides not matched to a gene: 14. Germline V lookup: CDR1 ENHRY, CDR2 SYGVKD. The length of the CDR3 is 17 residues. Authors' data handling: Nucleated cell number was recorded as an estimate derived from reference gene primer amplification. Clones were read by immunoSEQ multiplex PCR, and TCRdb kept only the in-frame ones, dropping some. V and J calls and clone size come straight from that table; D and trimming were deduced from the DNA. The sample consists of roughly 100,000 clones, roughly 86% of them appearing once. The receptor was derived from a man aged 50-59 years with active or convalescent COVID-19. What was sequenced was peripheral blood. The gene calls are TRBV10-3 and TRBJ2-3; 7 bases are shared with TRBD2. The CDR3: CAISGAGVGMEADTQYF. As DNA, the CDR3 is TGTGCCATCAGTGGTGCGGGGGTAGGTATGGAAGCAGATACGCAGTATTTT.